The rows below give T cell receptor beta chains drawn from one sample of a study of blood T cell repertoires in COVID-19. The assay was immunoSEQ multiplex PCR, and TCRdb's table has in-frame clones only and misses some. The data hold some 530,000 clones, with approximately 85% observed a single time. What was sequenced was peripheral blood. These receptors all stem from a human donor in a cohort sampled during active COVID-19. Each CDR3 is given with its conserved first and last residue. D genes are given only for firm matches. The size of a clone is reported for some rows only, either as once, few or many, or as a class for expanded clones.

>TRBV4-1|few|TRBJ1-1|.
TGCGCCAGCAGCCAAGTAGCGGGGAGCGATACTGAAGCTTTCTTT
CASSQVAGSDTEAFF
>TRBV19|.|TRBJ1-2|TRBD1
TGTGCCAGTAGTCCTCTGGGACAGGGGGCGAAAGTAGCGGCTGGCTACACCTTC
CASSPLGQGAKVAAGYTF
>TRBV3-1/TRBV3-2|.|TRBJ1-2|.
TGTGCCAGCAGCCAAGGCACCGGGACATCTCGGGGCTACACCTTC
CASSQGTGTSRGYTF
>TRBV3-1/TRBV3-2|once|TRBJ1-6|.
TGTGCCAGCAGCCCCCGAGATTCACCCCTCCACTTT
CASSPRDSPLHF
>TRBV10-3|.|TRBJ2-3|TRBD2
TGTGCCATCAGTGAGTCGATTCTAAGCGGGGGCACAGATACGCAGTATTTT
CAISESILSGGTDTQYF
>TRBV27|.|TRBJ2-7|TRBD2
TGTGCCAGCAGTTTATGGGCTGGGACTAGGATTGAGCTGTACTTC
CASSLWAGTRIELYF
>TRBV11-3|once|TRBJ2-1|TRBD1
TGTGCCAGCAGCTTTAGACAGGGGGATGAGCAGTTCTTC
CASSFRQGDEQFF
>TRBV2|few|TRBJ2-2|TRBD1
TGTGCCAGTCGGACAGGGCCGAACACCGGGGAGCTGTTTTTT
CASRTGPNTGELFF
>TRBV19|.|TRBJ1-1|.
TGTGCCACACAACAGAACACTGAAGCTTTCTTT
CATQQNTEAFF
>TRBV30|once|TRBJ1-1|.
TGTGCCTGGTCTCCCAGGGGAAGGTCTGAAGCTTTCTTT
CAWSPRGRSEAFF
>TRBV9|few|TRBJ2-7|TRBD1
TGTGCCAGCAGCGGAAAGACAGGGAGCCACGAGCAGTACTTC
CASSGKTGSHEQYF
>TRBV5-5|.|TRBJ1-1|.
TGTGCCAGCCTAGGACACGCGAACACTGAAGCTTTCTTT
CASLGHANTEAFF
>TRBV13|.|TRBJ2-1|TRBD1
TGTGCCAGCAGCTTAGGCCCGGGACAGGGGATTGTTGTTGATGAGCAGTTCTTC
CASSLGPGQGIVVDEQFF
>TRBV29-1|.|TRBJ2-3|.
TGCAGCGTTGAACCGGATACGCAGTATTTT
CSVEPDTQYF
>TRBV6-5|.|TRBJ1-2|TRBD1
TGTGCCAGCAGTTACTTGGACAGGGATGGCTATGGCTACACCTTC
CASSYLDRDGYGYTF
>TRBV6-1|once|TRBJ2-2|TRBD2
TGTGCCAGCAGTGAAGCCCTAGCGGGAGATAACGGGGAGCTGTTTTTT
CASSEALAGDNGELFF
>TRBV6-5|.|TRBJ1-3|.
TGTGCCAGCAGGCGCGACAGTATTCCTGGAAACACCATATATTTT
CASRRDSIPGNTIYF
>TRBV18|.|TRBJ2-3|.
TGTGCCAGCTCACCATTGTCTAGCACAGATACGCAGTATTTT
CASSPLSSTDTQYF
>TRBV3-1/TRBV3-2|.|TRBJ1-1|.
TGTGCCAGCAGCCCTCAAGTCAGGGTCACTGAAGCTTTCTTT
CASSPQVRVTEAFF
>TRBV7-2|.|TRBJ2-1|.
TGTGCCAGCAGCCCGGACAATGGGTTATCCTACAATGAGCAGTTCTTC
CASSPDNGLSYNEQFF
>TRBV27|.|TRBJ1-5|.
TGTGCCAGCAGTTTTATCGATCAGCCCCAGCATTTT
CASSFIDQPQHF
>TRBV6-6|once|TRBJ1-5|.
TGTGCCAGCAGCTCGATACAGGGAAATCAGCCCCAGCATTTT
CASSSIQGNQPQHF
>TRBV27|.|TRBJ2-7|.
TGTGCCAGCAGTTTCGACAGCTCCTACGAGCAGTACTTC
CASSFDSSYEQYF
>TRBV27|.|TRBJ2-7|.
TGTGCCAGCAGTTTATTCGGGAACTTGGTACTCGAGCAGTACTTC
CASSLFGNLVLEQYF
>TRBV6-6|.|TRBJ2-2|TRBD1
TGTGCCAGCAGTCCCCTACCCCGGACAGGGGGAGGCACCGGGGAGCTGTTTTTT
CASSPLPRTGGGTGELFF
>TRBV19|.|TRBJ1-3|.
TGTGCCAGCAGGGCGGACACCATATATTTT
CASRADTIYF
>TRBV28|.|TRBJ1-2|.
TGTGCCAGCAGAACACAGGGAGGGTATGGCTACACCTTC
CASRTQGGYGYTF
>TRBV4-1|few|TRBJ1-5|.
TGCGCCAGCAGCCAAGACTATAGCAATCAGCCCCAGCATTTT
CASSQDYSNQPQHF
>TRBV6-2/TRBV6-3|.|TRBJ1-4|.
TGTGCCAGCAGTTACGAATGGACAGCAACTAATGAAAAACTGTTTTTT
CASSYEWTATNEKLFF
>TRBV11-2|.|TRBJ1-5|.
TGTGCCAGCAGCTTCCGGGGGGCGATGCAGCCCCAGCATTTT
CASSFRGAMQPQHF
>TRBV18|.|TRBJ2-7|.
TGTGCCAGCTCACCACCGGTTAGGCCCGGGTACGAGCAGTACTTC
CASSPPVRPGYEQYF
>TRBV30|.|TRBJ1-3|.
TGTGCCTGGAGTGTAGGGGAAAGCTCTGGAAACACCATATATTTT
CAWSVGESSGNTIYF
>TRBV14|.|TRBJ2-6|TRBD1
TGTGCCAGCAGCCGAGGACAGGCCAGAGCCTTATCTGGGGCCAACGTCCTGACTTTC
CASSRGQARALSGANVLTF
>TRBV4-1|.|TRBJ2-7|.
TGCGCCAGCAGCCTCAAACCAGGGGAACCGGGCTACGAGCAGTACTTC
CASSLKPGEPGYEQYF
>TRBV3-1/TRBV3-2|.|TRBJ2-7|TRBD1
TGTGCCAGCAGTCGGGACAGGCGTGTGTCCTACGAGCAGTACTTC
CASSRDRRVSYEQYF
>TRBV7-3|few|TRBJ1-2|.
TGTGCCAGCAGCTTAATTAAGGAGGACTATGGCTACACCTTC
CASSLIKEDYGYTF
>TRBV9|.|TRBJ2-1|.
TGTGCCAGCAGCGTAGGGGCAATCTACAATGAGCAGTTCTTC
CASSVGAIYNEQFF
>TRBV29-1|.|TRBJ2-7|.
TGCAGCGCCGGGACATCCTACGAGCAGTACTTC
CSAGTSYEQYF
>TRBV18|.|TRBJ1-2|.
TGTGCCAGCTCACCTACAGGGACCGGGGATGGCTACACCTTC
CASSPTGTGDGYTF
>TRBV5-1|.|TRBJ2-2|.
TGCGCCAGCAGCTCTTACGGCCCTCCAGAGGGCGGGGAGCTGTTTTTT
CASSSYGPPEGGELFF
>TRBV2|.|TRBJ1-5|.
TGTGCCAGCAGCGTCGGACCGACCACAGGGTTAAGGGGGATTCAGCCCCAGCATTTT
CASSVGPTTGLRGIQPQHF
>TRBV29-1|few|TRBJ1-1|TRBD1
TGCAGCGTTGAGGACAGGGTACAATCCGAAGCTTTCTTT
CSVEDRVQSEAFF
>TRBV18|.|TRBJ2-2|TRBD2
TGTGCCAGCTCACCAAGACTAGCAGACACCGGGGAGCTGTTTTTT
CASSPRLADTGELFF
>TRBV19|.|TRBJ1-2|TRBD1
TGTGCCAGTACTCCACAGGGGTCGGGTGGCTACACCTTC
CASTPQGSGGYTF
>TRBV28|.|TRBJ2-4|TRBD1
TGTGCCAGCAGTTTATTAGTACTGGACAGGGGGTCCAAAAACATTCAGTACTTC
CASSLLVLDRGSKNIQYF
>TRBV11-3|.|TRBJ2-2|TRBD1
TGTGCCAGCAGCTCCCGACAGGGGGCCCCCACCGGGGAGCTGTTTTTT
CASSSRQGAPTGELFF
>TRBV9|once|TRBJ2-7|TRBD2
TGTGCCAGCAGCGTAAATGCGGGAGAGACCTACGAGCAGTACTTC
CASSVNAGETYEQYF
>TRBV7-2|.|TRBJ2-6|.
TGTGCCAGCAGCAGGGGCGCTGGGGCCAACGTCCTGACTTTC
CASSRGAGANVLTF
>TRBV6-2/TRBV6-3|.|TRBJ2-3|TRBD2
TGTGCCAGCAGTTACCGGACTAGCGGGAGTGGCACAGATACGCAGTATTTT
CASSYRTSGSGTDTQYF
>TRBV14|.|TRBJ1-1|TRBD1
TGTGCCAGCAGCCTCATAACAGGGGTTACTGAAGCTTTCTTT
CASSLITGVTEAFF
>TRBV28|many|TRBJ2-6|.
TGTGCCAGCAGTCCCCTTTTTGGGGCCAACGTCCTGACTTTC
CASSPLFGANVLTF
>TRBV27|.|TRBJ2-5|.
TGTGCCAGCAGTTTATCTAGGCCGCGGGGAGAGACCCAGTACTTC
CASSLSRPRGETQYF
>TRBV24-1|.|TRBJ1-2|.
TGTGCCACCAGTGATGGGCAGAACTATGGCTACACCTTC
CATSDGQNYGYTF
>TRBV7-6|.|TRBJ1-2|.
TGTGCCAGCAGCTTCGGGACTCTAGGCTATGGCTACACCTTC
CASSFGTLGYGYTF
>TRBV5-1|.|TRBJ2-7|.
TGCGCCAGCAGCTTTGCGGGTGACTCCTACGAGCAGTACTTC
CASSFAGDSYEQYF
>TRBV6-5|.|TRBJ1-1|.
TGTGCCAGCACCTTCGACAGGACGAACACTGAAGCTTTCTTT
CASTFDRTNTEAFF
>TRBV7-8|.|TRBJ2-1|.
TGTGCCAGCAGCTCGCGACTGGATTCCTACAATGAGCAGTTCTTC
CASSSRLDSYNEQFF